This T cell receptor beta chain derives from a study of shared clonotypes between healthy human individuals. Sequencing was performed with immunoSEQ multiplex PCR; in TCRdb, only in-frame clones are kept and a portion is missing. Altogether over 1.5 million clones are present, 95% to 99% being singletons, with the ten largest covering 0.45%. The CDR3 has 14 residues. CDR1 is SGHNT, CDR2 YYREEE, per germline (reference sequence). The V gene end was trimmed by 4 bases and the J gene end by 9 bases; junction bases not matched to a gene: 10. This TCR was sampled from a man aged 30 to 39 in good health. Sequenced sample: naive CD4+ T cells sorted from blood. Subset described: CD45RA+ positively selected. V is TRBV5-4 and J is TRBJ2-3, with 8 bases fitting TRBD2. CDR3 loop: CASSPGLGGGTQYF. The CDR3 region has the DNA TGTGCCAGCAGCCCGGGACTAGGGGGGGGAACGCAGTATTTT. Together with reference TRBV5-4 and TRBJ2-3, the CDR3 gives the full variable domain: ETGVTQSPTHLIKTRGQQVTLRCSSQSGHNTVSWYQQALGQGPQFIFQYYREEENGRGNFPPRFSGLQFPNYSSELNVNALELDDSALYLCASSPGLGGGTQYFGPGTRLTVL.